A selection of T cell receptor beta chains follows, all from one sample in a study of cytomegalovirus exposure and HLA in healthy donors. The method was immunoSEQ multiplex PCR; TCRdb's version includes in-frame clones alone and lacks a portion of them. This table holds about 160,000 clones, 75% found once. Sequenced material: PBMCs. Receptors originate from a female donor in good health and CMV-seronegative. CDR3s include the opening cysteine and the closing phenylalanine or tryptophan. Each record gives: V gene, clone size, D gene, J gene, CDR3 protein, CDR3 DNA. D genes are given only for firm matches. Part of the rows lack a size; the others show once, few, many or a class for expanded clones.

V: TRBV5-1; size: NA; D: TRBD1; J: TRBJ2-7; CDR3: CASSRQTGNEQYF; DNA: TGCGCCAGCAGCCGGCAGACAGGGAACGAGCAGTACTTC
V: TRBV7-9; size: NA; D: NA; J: TRBJ1-2; CDR3: CASSGTRDTYGYTF; DNA: TGTGCCAGCAGCGGAACCCGGGACACCTATGGCTACACCTTC
V: TRBV2; size: NA; D: TRBD1; J: TRBJ2-1; CDR3: CASSGRQGMYNEQFF; DNA: TGTGCCAGCAGTGGACGACAGGGGATGTACAATGAGCAGTTCTTC
V: TRBV9; size: few; D: NA; J: TRBJ1-2; CDR3: CASSVGSLDNYGYTF; DNA: TGTGCCAGCAGCGTAGGGAGTCTTGACAACTATGGCTACACCTTC
V: TRBV5-1; size: NA; D: NA; J: TRBJ1-1; CDR3: CASSWSGFNTEAFF; DNA: TGCGCCAGCAGCTGGTCGGGGTTCAACACTGAAGCTTTCTTT
V: TRBV15; size: NA; D: TRBD2; J: TRBJ2-1; CDR3: CATSRAGTRNEQFF; DNA: TGTGCCACCAGCAGGGCGGGGACTAGGAATGAGCAGTTCTTC
V: TRBV2; size: NA; D: TRBD1; J: TRBJ1-4; CDR3: CASRTGGRRNEKLFF; DNA: TGTGCCAGCAGGACAGGGGGAAGACGGAACGAAAAACTGTTTTTT
V: TRBV6-6; size: NA; D: TRBD2; J: TRBJ2-7; CDR3: CASSPLFSGSSYEQYF; DNA: TGTGCCAGCAGTCCGCTGTTTAGCGGGAGCTCCTACGAGCAGTACTTC
V: TRBV11-2; size: NA; D: NA; J: TRBJ2-7; CDR3: CASSLDRGTLDPSEQYF; DNA: TGTGCCAGCAGCTTAGATCGGGGGACCCTCGACCCCTCCGAGCAGTACTTC
V: TRBV7-8; size: NA; D: NA; J: TRBJ2-5; CDR3: CASSLTPRVGETQYF; DNA: TGTGCCAGCAGCTTAACGCCCAGGGTCGGGGAGACCCAGTACTTC
V: TRBV18; size: few; D: TRBD2; J: TRBJ2-1; CDR3: CASSRSGRVDNEQFF; DNA: TGTGCCAGCTCACGGAGCGGGAGGGTGGACAATGAGCAGTTCTTC
V: TRBV19; size: NA; D: TRBD1; J: TRBJ1-1; CDR3: CASSPRADRGRVNTEAFF; DNA: TGTGCCAGTAGTCCCCGGGCCGACAGGGGGCGGGTGAACACTGAAGCTTTCTTT
V: TRBV5-4; size: NA; D: TRBD2; J: TRBJ2-3; CDR3: CASSLTSGGARATQYF; DNA: TGTGCCAGCAGCTTGACGAGCGGGGGGGCCCGGGCTACGCAGTATTTT
V: TRBV9; size: NA; D: NA; J: TRBJ2-4; CDR3: CASSPPGQGKNIQYF; DNA: TGTGCCAGCAGCCCCCCAGGGCAGGGCAAAAACATTCAGTACTTC